This TCR beta chain was obtained from a study of blood T cell repertoires in COVID-19. There are 15 residues in the CDR3. Germline loops: CDR1 MDHEN, CDR2 SYDVKM. V gave up 2 bases and J gave up 0 bases, with 8 bases separating them. Libraries were prepared by immunoSEQ multiplex PCR; TCRdb keeps only in-frame clonotypes and omits some of them. Among about 31,000 clones listed, over 75% were seen once. The J gene is TRBJ1-5, the V gene TRBV28, with D unresolved. The sequence was obtained from a man in his sixties with COVID-19, enrolled during active disease. Material for sequencing was peripheral blood. The DNA of the CDR3 is TGTGCCAGCAGTTTAAGCGGACCTAGCAATCAGCCCCAGCATTTT. Residues: CASSLSGPSNQPQHF.